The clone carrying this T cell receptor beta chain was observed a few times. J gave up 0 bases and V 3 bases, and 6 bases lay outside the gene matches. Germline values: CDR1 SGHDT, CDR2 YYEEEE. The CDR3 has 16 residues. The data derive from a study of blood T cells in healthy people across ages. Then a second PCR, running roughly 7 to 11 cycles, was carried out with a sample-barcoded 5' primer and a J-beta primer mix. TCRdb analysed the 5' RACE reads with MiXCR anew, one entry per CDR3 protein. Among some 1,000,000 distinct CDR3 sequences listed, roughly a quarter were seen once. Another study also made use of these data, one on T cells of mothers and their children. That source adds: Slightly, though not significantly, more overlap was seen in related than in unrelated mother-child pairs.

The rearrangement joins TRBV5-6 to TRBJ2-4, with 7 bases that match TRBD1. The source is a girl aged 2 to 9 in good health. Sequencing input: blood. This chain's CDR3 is CASSSQGSLAKNIQYF. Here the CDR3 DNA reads TGTGCCAGCAGCTCACAGGGGAGTCTAGCCAAAAACATTCAGTACTTC.